The rows below give T cell receptor beta chains drawn from one sample of a study of long-term antiretroviral therapy in people with HIV. Here immunoSEQ multiplex PCR was the method, and the copy in TCRdb shows in-frame clones only, minus some. Altogether under 45,000 clones are present, approximately 95% being singletons, with the ten largest covering roughly 3.5%. The sequenced sample was unsorted PBMCs, obtained around 5 years after starting antiretroviral therapy. The receptor set was obtained from a woman between 50 and 59 years old with HIV. The CDR3 runs from the conserved cysteine through the conserved F or W. A D gene is named only where the DNA matches it firmly. Only part of the rows carry a size: once, few, many, or a class if the clone is expanded.

clone size	V gene	J gene	CDR3 length	D gene	CDR3 DNA	CDR3 protein
-	TRBV5-5	TRBJ2-3	16	TRBD2	TGTGCCAGCAGCTTGCCGACTAGCGGGGAGACAGATACGCAGTATTTT	CASSLPTSGETDTQYF
-	TRBV6-5	TRBJ1-6	15	-	TGTGCCAGCAGTTACCAGGCGAACTATAATTCACCCCTCCACTTT	CASSYQANYNSPLHF
-	TRBV29-1	TRBJ2-5	12	-	TGCAGCGTTGCTAGGGGGGGGGAGACCCAGTACTTC	CSVARGGETQYF
-	TRBV6-1	TRBJ1-1	15	-	TGTGCCAGCATCCGGAGACAGTACTTGAACACTGAAGCTTTCTTT	CASIRRQYLNTEAFF
-	TRBV5-1	TRBJ2-5	16	TRBD2	TGCGCCAGCAGCCGGACTAGCGGGGGCCACCAAGAGACCCAGTACTTC	CASSRTSGGHQETQYF
-	TRBV19	TRBJ1-1	14	TRBD1	TGTGCCAGTACAGAGACAGGGAAGGTCTCTGAAGCTTTCTTT	CASTETGKVSEAFF
once	TRBV6-1	TRBJ1-3	14	TRBD1	TGTGCCAGCTCCCCGGGACAGGGGAGGGACACCATATATTTT	CASSPGQGRDTIYF
-	TRBV7-2	TRBJ2-7	15	TRBD2	TGTGCCAGCAGCTCGGGACTAGCGGGGTATTACGAGCAGTACTTC	CASSSGLAGYYEQYF
-	TRBV5-4	TRBJ2-5	13	TRBD1	TGTGCCAGCAGCCGGGGACAGCAAGAGACCCAGTACTTC	CASSRGQQETQYF
-	TRBV19	TRBJ2-5	14	-	TGTGCCAGTAGCACCGCGGCGAGTGGGGAGACCCAGTACTTC	CASSTAASGETQYF
-	TRBV11-2	TRBJ1-6	14	-	TGTGCCAGCAGCTCCAGGGTGAGGAATTCACCCCTCCACTTT	CASSSRVRNSPLHF
-	TRBV5-1	TRBJ2-1	15	TRBD1	TGCGCCAGCAGCTTTCAAGGGGGCATCGACAATGAGCAGTTCTTC	CASSFQGGIDNEQFF
-	TRBV4-1	TRBJ2-7	14	-	TGCGCCAGCAGCCAAGACGGGGTTTCCTACGAGCAGTACTTC	CASSQDGVSYEQYF
-	TRBV6-5	TRBJ1-1	13	-	TGTGCCAGCAACTCATATAAGACCACTGAAGCTTTCTTT	CASNSYKTTEAFF
-	TRBV7-2	TRBJ2-4	16	TRBD1	TGTGCCAGCAGGGGACAGGGACGACTAGCCAAAAACATTCAGTACTTC	CASRGQGRLAKNIQYF
-	TRBV7-2	TRBJ1-2	14	TRBD1	TGTGCCAGCAGCTACGACAGGGAAGGATATGGCTACACCTTC	CASSYDREGYGYTF
-	TRBV25-1	TRBJ2-2	16	-	TGTGCCAGCAGTCCGGGTGGATCGGTTGTGACCGGGGAGCTGTTTTTT	CASSPGGSVVTGELFF
-	TRBV9	TRBJ2-7	13	-	TGTGCCAGCGCTCGTAACCAAAATCTCGAGCAGTACTTC	CASARNQNLEQYF
-	TRBV4-1	TRBJ2-5	15	-	TGCGCCAGCAGCCCGATGACTGCGTACCAAGAGACCCAGTACTTC	CASSPMTAYQETQYF
-	TRBV28	TRBJ2-7	15	-	TGTGCCAGCAGGGATAGGGACACCTTCTCCTACGAGCAGTACTTC	CASRDRDTFSYEQYF
-	TRBV9	TRBJ2-7	14	TRBD1	TGTGCCAGCAGCGTCGGGACAGGGGGTGGCGAGCAGTACTTC	CASSVGTGGGEQYF
-	TRBV5-7	TRBJ1-5	15	TRBD1	TGTGCCAGCAGCCTGGACAGGTCGGCCGATCAGCCCCAGCATTTT	CASSLDRSADQPQHF
few	TRBV7-9	TRBJ2-7	18	-	TGTGCCAGCAGCCCACCTGTCGGGGCTCACCCCAGCTCCTACGAGCAGTACTTC	CASSPPVGAHPSSYEQYF
-	TRBV5-4	TRBJ1-1	14	-	TGTGCCAGCAGCTTGGCCGGGATTTTCACTGAAGCTTTCTTT	CASSLAGIFTEAFF
-	TRBV7-8	TRBJ2-1	15	-	TGTGCCAGCAGCTTAGCCAGGCTTTCCTACAATGAGCAGTTCTTC	CASSLARLSYNEQFF
-	TRBV6-5	TRBJ2-7	15	-	TGTGCCAGCAGTTCCCCTAGCTCGCCTTCCTACGAGCAGTACTTC	CASSSPSSPSYEQYF
-	TRBV27	TRBJ2-7	13	TRBD2	TGTGCCAGCAGTTCGGGGGGAGGCTACGAGCAGTACTTC	CASSSGGGYEQYF
-	TRBV27	TRBJ1-6	15	-	TGTGCCAGCAGTTTATCCGGGACCGTGGGTTCACCCCTCCACTTT	CASSLSGTVGSPLHF
once	TRBV5-1	TRBJ1-1	15	-	TGCGCCAGCAGCTTGGCTACGCGGGACGTAGACCTGGCTTTCTTT	CASSLATRDVDLAFF
-	TRBV2	TRBJ2-1	14	TRBD1	TGTGCCAGCAGTGCCGGGACAGCATTCAATGAGCAGTTCTTC	CASSAGTAFNEQFF
-	TRBV5-6	TRBJ2-7	13	-	TGTGCCAGCAGCGATGACAAACTGTTCGAGCAGTACTTC	CASSDDKLFEQYF
-	TRBV6-1	TRBJ2-4	15	TRBD1	TGTGCCAGCAGTGAAAAGGGGGCGGCCAAAAACATTCAGTACTTC	CASSEKGAAKNIQYF
-	TRBV2	TRBJ2-5	14	TRBD2	TGTGCCAGCAGTGAGAGCGGGGGGGCCCAGACCCAGTACTTC	CASSESGGAQTQYF
-	TRBV7-9	TRBJ1-2	12	-	TGTGCCAGCAGCTATATGGGTCGTGGCTACACCTTC	CASSYMGRGYTF
-	TRBV6-5	TRBJ1-2	12	TRBD1	TGTGCCGTCTTCAGGGGGGACTATGGCTACACCTTC	CAVFRGDYGYTF
-	TRBV29-1	TRBJ1-1	17	-	TGCAGCGTTGAATTTGTAGCCAACAGGGTCATGAACACTGAAGCTTTCTTT	CSVEFVANRVMNTEAFF
-	TRBV29-1	TRBJ2-3	13	-	TGCAGCGTTGAGAGTGGGAGCACAGATACGCAGTATTTT	CSVESGSTDTQYF
-	TRBV30	TRBJ1-2	11	-	TGTGCCTGGACTCCAGGCTATGGCTACACCTTC	CAWTPGYGYTF
-	TRBV10-3	TRBJ2-5	16	-	TGTGCCATCAGTGAGTCCCCCTACGAGGGTTTGGAGACCCAGTACTTC	CAISESPYEGLETQYF
once	TRBV11-2	TRBJ1-5	15	-	TGTGCCAGCAGCTTAGATCTCGGAGGCCCTCAGCCCCAGCATTTT	CASSLDLGGPQPQHF
once	TRBV5-1	TRBJ2-5	13	-	TGCGCCAGCAGCTTGCCCCCCGTTGAGACCCAGTACTTC	CASSLPPVETQYF
-	TRBV2	TRBJ1-5	12	-	TGTGCCAGCAATGGGGTCAATCAGCCCCAGCATTTT	CASNGVNQPQHF
-	TRBV2	TRBJ2-7	12	-	TGTGCCAGCAGTGATGAGGGGGGCGAGCAGTACTTC	CASSDEGGEQYF
-	TRBV10-3	TRBJ2-2	15	-	TGTGCCATCAGTGAATCGGACCCGAACACCGGGGAGCTGTTTTTT	CAISESDPNTGELFF
-	TRBV6-1	TRBJ2-5	17	TRBD2	TGTGCCAGCAGTGAAGGGGCCGTAGCGGGGGGGCGCGAGACCCAGTACTTC	CASSEGAVAGGRETQYF
-	TRBV11-3	TRBJ1-5	19	-	TGTGCCAGCAGCTTAGATCGTGGGGAGCCAACTTATAGCAATCAGCCCCAGCATTTT	CASSLDRGEPTYSNQPQHF
-	TRBV27	TRBJ2-5	16	-	TGTGCCAGCAGTTTATCGACAGGAGCGTACCAAGAGACCCAGTACTTC	CASSLSTGAYQETQYF
-	TRBV27	TRBJ2-6	15	-	TGTGCCAGCAGTTCCGTGAGCTCTGGGGCCAACGTCCTGACTTTC	CASSSVSSGANVLTF
-	TRBV9	TRBJ2-4	15	-	TGTGCCAGCAGCGTAGGATCTGGGCCCAAAAACATTCAGTACTTC	CASSVGSGPKNIQYF
-	TRBV27	TRBJ2-1	14	TRBD1	TGTGCCAGCAGTCTCAGGGGACAGTTCCATGAGCAGTTCTTC	CASSLRGQFHEQFF
once	TRBV6-5	TRBJ1-1	13	-	TGTGCCAGCATCCGCGAGGGGCGAACTGAAGCTTTCTTT	CASIREGRTEAFF
-	TRBV19	TRBJ2-5	15	TRBD1	TGTGCCAGTAGTAAGACAGGGTCTTTGTTTGAGACCCAGTACTTC	CASSKTGSLFETQYF
-	TRBV30	TRBJ1-1	13	-	TGTGCCTGGATAAGACAGAGCAACACTGAAGCTTTCTTT	CAWIRQSNTEAFF
-	TRBV10-3	TRBJ1-5	15	-	TGTGCCATCAGTGAGTCCGGACAGATCAATCAGCCCCAGCATTTT	CAISESGQINQPQHF
-	TRBV2	TRBJ2-1	13	-	TGTGCCAGCAGTGAAAACCCATACAATGAGCAGTTCTTC	CASSENPYNEQFF
-	TRBV6-1	TRBJ1-4	12	-	TGTGCCAGCAGTGAAGGAGGGGAAAAACTGTTTTTT	CASSEGGEKLFF
-	TRBV27	TRBJ1-6	13	-	TGTGCCAGCAGTTTGAGGGACAATTCACCCCTCCACTTT	CASSLRDNSPLHF
-	TRBV29-1	TRBJ2-2	13	-	TGCAGCGTTGGTCGGTCGAACACCGGGGAGCTGTTTTTT	CSVGRSNTGELFF
-	TRBV21-1	TRBJ2-5	12	-	TGTGCCAGCAGCAAAGGAGACTGCACCCAGTACTTC	CASSKGDCTQYF